The 15 T cell receptor beta chains given below trace back to one sample, sequenced in a study of blood T cells in healthy people across ages. Then a second PCR, running roughly 7 to 11 cycles, was carried out with a sample-barcoded 5' primer and a J-beta primer mix. TCRdb re-called the 5' RACE reads with MiXCR, one entry per CDR3 protein. Of hundreds of thousands of distinct CDR3 sequences detected, roughly 26% appear once; the ten largest clones hold around a sixth. Sequencing was done on a sample of blood. The receptors were sampled from a woman of 80 years or more in good health.

This clonotype appeared many times. The chain carries TRBV12-3 or TRBV12-4 and TRBJ1-2, with D perhaps TRBD1 (5 bases). V was pared by 6 bases and J by 6 bases, with 14 bases between. CDR3 length: 13 amino acids. The CDR3 spells CASSFGTDNGYTF. CDR3 sequence (DNA): TGTGCCAGCAGCTTCGGGACCGATAATGGCTACACCTTC.

The chain has TRBV27 and TRBJ1-1; unclear D gene. The length of the CDR3 is 15 residues. Germline CDR1 is MNHEY and CDR2 is SMNVEV (reference sequence). V shed 10 bases and J shed 4 bases, with 22 bases lying between them. CDR3 sequence (DNA): TGTGCCACAAGGCGTGGAGTTGTGACGAGCACTGAAGCTTTCTTT. Its protein product is CATRRGVVTSTEAFF.

This clonotype was seen a handful of times. The chain employs TRBV5-6 and TRBJ1-1; D unclear. The CDR3 totals 13 residues. V was clipped by 4 bases and J by 4 bases, with 11 bases between them. CDR1 SGHDT and CDR2 YYEEEE come from the germline V gene. The CDR3 protein is CASSPPITTEAFF. CDR3 coding DNA: TGTGCCAGCAGCCCTCCAATAACCACTGAAGCTTTCTTT.

This clonotype was picked up a small number of times. The chain combines TRBV27 with TRBJ2-7, with 7 nucleotides matching TRBD1. The CDR3 contains 14 residues. CDR1 is MNHEY, CDR2 SMNVEV, per germline (reference sequence). J gave up 2 bases and V 3 bases, and 4 bases lay outside the gene matches. The CDR3 protein is CASSLGTATYEQYF. The CDR3 bases are TGTGCCAGCAGTTTGGGGACAGCGACCTACGAGCAGTACTTC.

V gene TRBV6-6 combines with J gene TRBJ1-1; D not resolved. The CDR3 has 16 residues. From germline, CDR1 is MNHNY and CDR2 SVGAGI (reference sequence). V was cut by 0 bases and J by 0 bases, with 11 bases left in between. The CDR3 protein is CASSYSIGDVNTEAFF. As DNA, the CDR3 is TGTGCCAGCAGTTACTCGATCGGGGATGTGAACACTGAAGCTTTCTTT.

Notes on this clonotype: A much larger clonotype is one base distant, so this may be a read error. The chain combines TRBV9 with TRBJ2-1; D may be TRBD1 or TRBD2 (5 bases each). Between the trimmed V and J ends, which lost 0 bases and 13 bases, there was a span of 14 bases. Germline V gives CDR1 SGDLS, CDR2 YYNGEE. This CDR3 spans 13 amino acids. CDR3 sequence reads: CASSVAGRETQFF. The CDR3 DNA follows: TGTGCCAGCAGCGTAGCGGGGCGAGAGACCCAGTTCTTC.

The chain is built from TRBV25-1 and TRBJ1-4; 11 bases match TRBD1. The CDR3 sequence is 14 residues long. V was clipped by 4 bases and J by 12 bases; unmatched bases: 7. Germline V gene data show CDR1 as MGHDK and CDR2 as SYGVNS. The CDR3 loop reads CASSGTGGPEELFF. The CDR3 DNA follows: TGTGCCAGCAGTGGGACAGGGGGCCCTGAGGAACTGTTTTTT.

This clonotype appeared many times. This chain connects TRBV20-1 to TRBJ2-4; D is possibly TRBD1 (6 bases). The V gene lost 3 bases and the J gene lost 0 bases, with 9 bases spanning the gap. CDR3 length equals 14 residues. Germline CDR1 is DFQATT and CDR2 is SNEGSKA (reference sequence). This CDR3 is CSASQGLAKNIQYF. CDR3 bases: TGCAGTGCTAGCCAGGGGCTAGCCAAAAACATTCAGTACTTC.

The chain recombines TRBV28 with TRBJ2-7; TRBD2 is a possible D gene (7 bases). V was trimmed by 6 bases and J by 6 bases, leaving 18 bases between them. Germline lookup yields CDR1 MDHEN and CDR2 SYDVKM. CDR3 length: 14 residues. The CDR3 region is CASRARGGAGEQYF. CDR3 DNA sequence: TGTGCCAGCAGAGCTAGGGGGGGGGCCGGCGAGCAGTACTTC. Full variable domain (missing parts from reference TRBV28 and TRBJ2-7): DVKVTQSSRYLVKRTGEKVFLECVQDMDHENMFWYRQDPGLGLRLIYFSYDVKMKEKGDIPEGYSVSREKKERFSLILESASTNQTSMYLCASRARGGAGEQYFGPGTRLTVT.

The J gene is TRBJ2-7, the V gene TRBV7-2; 8 nucleotides line up with TRBD1. Germline values: CDR1 SGHTA, CDR2 FQGNSA. The CDR3 totals 13 residues. Trimming removed 5 bases from V and 6 bases from J; junction bases left unmatched: 6. CDR3 protein: CASSQDREPEQYF. The CDR3 nucleotides read TGTGCCAGCAGCCAGGACAGGGAACCCGAGCAGTACTTC. Full variable domain (outside the CDR3, taken from reference TRBV7-2 and TRBJ2-7): GAGVSQSPSNKVTEKGKDVELRCDPISGHTALYWYRQSLGQGLEFLIYFQGNSAPDKSGLPSDRFSAERTGGSVSTLTIQRTQQEDSAVYLCASSQDREPEQYFGPGTRLTVT.

This clonotype occurred many times. The V gene is TRBV10-3, the J gene TRBJ1-4, with a tentative D call TRBD1 (5 bases). This CDR3 spans 13 amino acids. V was trimmed by 2 bases and J by 7 bases, leaving 8 bases between them. CDR1 and CDR2 from the germline V gene are ENHRY and SYGVKD. This chain's CDR3 is CAISEGTGEKLFF. In DNA form, the CDR3 reads TGTGCCATCAGTGAGGGGACCGGTGAAAAACTGTTTTTT.

The chain couples TRBV7-2 to TRBJ2-2, with 9 bases identical to TRBD2. Trimming removed 1 base from V and 2 bases from J; junction bases left unmatched: 5. There are 17 residues in the CDR3. The germline V gene has CDR1 SGHTA and CDR2 FQGNSA. The CDR3 sequence is CASSLVLTSGNTGELFF. The DNA for the CDR3 is TGTGCCAGCAGCTTAGTGCTGACTAGCGGTAACACCGGGGAGCTGTTTTTT. The full variable domain, rest sourced from reference TRBV7-2 and TRBJ2-2, is GAGVSQSPSNKVTEKGKDVELRCDPISGHTALYWYRQSLGQGLEFLIYFQGNSAPDKSGLPSDRFSAERTGGSVSTLTIQRTQQEDSAVYLCASSLVLTSGNTGELFFGEGSRLTVL.

The chain employs TRBV12-3 or TRBV12-4 and TRBJ2-1; 12 nucleotides match TRBD2. J was trimmed by 9 bases and V by 2 bases; bases with no gene match: 8. This CDR3 is built from 16 residues. CDR3 in DNA: TGTGCCAGCAGTTTACTAGCGGGGGGGCCAAGTAGTGAGCAGTTCTTC. Translated: CASSLLAGGPSSEQFF.

This clonotype was counted many times. The chain is built from TRBV27 and TRBJ2-7, with 8 bases identical to TRBD1. The CDR3 extends over 14 amino acids. Unmatched junction bases numbered 9, after V lost 8 bases and J lost 3 bases. From germline, CDR1 is MNHEY and CDR2 SMNVEV (reference sequence). The CDR3 coding sequence is TGTGCCAGCGGATACAGGGGGAAGTACTACGAGCAGTACTTC. Its protein is CASGYRGKYYEQYF.

The rearrangement joins TRBV11-2 to TRBJ2-3, with D possibly TRBD1 on 5 matching bases. This CDR3 is 13 amino acids long. V dropped 5 bases and J dropped 8 bases, with 14 bases sitting between them. Germline V CDR1 and CDR2: SGHAT, FQNNGV. The CDR3 nucleotides read TGTGCCAGCAGCCCTAGGGGTTTGGGTACGCAGTATTTT. Translating gives CASSPRGLGTQYF.